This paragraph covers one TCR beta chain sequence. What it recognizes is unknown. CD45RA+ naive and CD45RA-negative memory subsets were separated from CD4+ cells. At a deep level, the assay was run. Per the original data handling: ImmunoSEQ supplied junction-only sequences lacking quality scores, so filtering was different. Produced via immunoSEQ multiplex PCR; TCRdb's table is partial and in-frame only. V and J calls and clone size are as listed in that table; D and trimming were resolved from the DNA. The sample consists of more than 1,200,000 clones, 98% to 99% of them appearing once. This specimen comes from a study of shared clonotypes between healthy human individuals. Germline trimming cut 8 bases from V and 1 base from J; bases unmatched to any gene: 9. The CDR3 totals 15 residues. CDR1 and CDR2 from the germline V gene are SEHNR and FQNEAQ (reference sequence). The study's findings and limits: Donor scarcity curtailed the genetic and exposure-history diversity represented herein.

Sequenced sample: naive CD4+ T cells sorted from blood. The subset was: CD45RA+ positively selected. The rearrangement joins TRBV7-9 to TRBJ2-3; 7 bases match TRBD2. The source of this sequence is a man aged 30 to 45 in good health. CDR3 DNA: TGTGCCAGCGGTAGGGGTACTAGCGGCACAGATACGCAGTATTTT. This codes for CASGRGTSGTDTQYF.